One and the same sample provided the 5 T cell receptor beta chains below, sequenced in a study of OX40 agonist ivuxolimab in advanced cancers. The assay was immunoSEQ multiplex PCR, and TCRdb's table has in-frame clones only and misses some. Of over 55,000 clones listed, more than 75% are singletons. Sequences were derived from CD4+ or CD8+ T cells sorted from blood, sampled in a trial of the OX40 agonist ivuxolimab. The source of these receptors is an adult with an advanced solid tumor such as melanoma, head and neck, liver or kidney cancer.

By its share, this clone is medium-sized. CDR3: CASSPRSWAGANVLTF. The CDR3 coding sequence is TGTGCCAGCAGTCCGCGGAGTTGGGCTGGGGCCAACGTCCTGACTTTC. V gene TRBV28 combines with J gene TRBJ2-6; the D is unclear. V was cut by 5 bases and J by 2 bases, with 13 bases left in between. The CDR3 spans 16 residues. Germline lookup yields CDR1 MDHEN and CDR2 SYDVKM. Full variable domain (remainder filled in from reference TRBV28 and TRBJ2-6): DVKVTQSSRYLVKRTGEKVFLECVQDMDHENMFWYRQDPGLGLRLIYFSYDVKMKEKGDIPEGYSVSREKKERFSLILESASTNQTSMYLCASSPRSWAGANVLTFGAGSRLTVL.

V is TRBV4-2 and J is TRBJ2-2; 9 nucleotides match TRBD1. The CDR3 consists of 15 residues. Trimming cost V 1 base and J 3 bases; bases outside gene matches: 0. CDR1 and CDR2 (germline): LGHNA, YNFKEQ. The CDR3 is CASSQGDRDTGELFF. In DNA, the CDR3 is TGTGCCAGCAGCCAAGGGGACAGGGACACCGGGGAGCTGTTTTTT.

The chain links TRBV11-3 to TRBJ2-3; D is ambiguous. The length of the CDR3 is 16 residues. V was cut by 1 base and J by 0 bases, with 11 bases left in between. From germline, CDR1 is SGHNT and CDR2 YENEEA. CDR3 loop: CASSLGVADSTDTQYF. The CDR3 bases are TGTGCCAGCAGCTTAGGGGTGGCGGACAGCACAGATACGCAGTATTTT.

The table lists this clone with a count of one. V gene TRBV20-1 combines with J gene TRBJ1-4, with D uncertain. The CDR3 sequence is 11 residues long. Germline CDR1 is DFQATT and CDR2 is SNEGSKA (reference sequence). V lost 6 bases to trimming and J lost 7 bases, with 9 bases between them. The CDR3 loop is CSALWVEKLFF. The CDR3 nucleotides are TGCAGTGCCCTGTGGGTTGAAAAACTGTTTTTT.

The rearrangement links TRBV30 to TRBJ2-5, with TRBD2 matching over 8 bases. CDR1 and CDR2 (germline): GTSNPN, SVGIG (reference sequence). The CDR3 covers 16 residues. J lost 2 bases, V lost 1 base, and 9 bases had no gene match. The CDR3 DNA reads as TGTGCCTGGAGTGACGGTGGCGGGGGGCGACAAGAGACCCAGTACTTC. It codes for CAWSDGGGGRQETQYF.